One sample yielded the 16 T cell receptor beta chains listed below, sequenced in a study of regulatory T cells in long-lasting Graves disease. TCR beta libraries were built with iRepertoire HTBI primers and Arm-PCR of CDR3 regions. MiXCR, run by TCRdb on the multiplex PCR reads, gives a single entry per CDR3 protein. The repertoire holds 450,000 to 600,000 distinct CDR3 sequences, approximately 12% seen once, with roughly 10% in the top ten. Time point given: newly diagnosed GD, antithyroid drugs for less than 3 months. PBMCs provided the RNA from which the TCR library was made. This sample was shared with a second study, whose subject was T cells in Graves' hyperthyroidism and ophthalmopathy.

Sequenced material: peripheral blood mononuclear cells (PBMCs), taken at new diagnosis, from a patient treated with antithyroid drugs. Receptors originate from a man aged 25 to 45 with Graves disease.

This rearrangement joins TRBV20-1 to TRBJ2-3; the match to TRBD2 covers 12 bases. Germline V gene sequence: CDR1 DFQATT, CDR2 SNEGSKA (reference sequence). V was clipped by 1 base and J by 2 bases; unmatched bases: 4. This CDR3 region has 16 residues. The DNA for the CDR3 is TGCAGTGCTAGAGCCGGACTAGCGGGGCTCACAGATACGCAGTATTTT. The encoded protein is CSARAGLAGLTDTQYF.

This sequence joins TRBV10-3 and TRBJ2-5; 9 bases fit TRBD1. V lost 4 bases, J lost 5 bases, and 8 bases stayed unmatched. The germline CDR1 and CDR2 sequences are ENHRY and SYGVKD. This CDR3 is 15 amino acids long. CDR3 sequence reads: CAISAGQGKEETQYF. The CDR3 coding sequence is TGTGCCATCAGTGCCGGACAGGGGAAGGAGGAGACCCAGTACTTC.

As regards this clonotype: Sequence at one end of the junction differs from germline and may be a read error. V gene TRBV28 combines with J gene TRBJ1-2; D is uncertain. Germline loops: CDR1 MDHEN, CDR2 SYDVKM. This CDR3 spans 17 amino acids. The CDR3 sequence: CASSLVAEAGYRGGYIF. The CDR3 DNA reads TGTGCCAGCAGTTTGGTCGCGGAGGCGGGTTATCGTGGTGGCTACATCTTC.

Comments on this clonotype: Possible read error: a much larger clone is one base away. The V call is TRBV25-1, the J call TRBJ2-1; 11 bases are shared with TRBD2. The ends lost 5 bases at V and 8 bases at J; junction bases unmatched: 11. This CDR3 has 16 amino acids. Germline CDR1 reads MGHDK; CDR2 reads SYGVNS. The CDR3 coding sequence is TGTGCCAGCAGTAAGGTAGCGGGAGGGTACGACGATGAGCAGTTCTTC. Translated: CASSKVAGGYDDEQFF.

Ten or more counts support this clonotype. The rearrangement joins TRBV6-1 to TRBJ1-1; no definite D call. The germline V and J ends were trimmed by 1 base and 0 bases, with 9 bases remaining between them. This CDR3 has 15 residues. In germline, CDR1 is MNHNS, CDR2 SASEGT. The CDR3 region is CASSEDLGMNTEAFF. Written as DNA, the CDR3 is TGTGCCAGCAGTGAAGATCTGGGGATGAACACTGAAGCTTTCTTT.

This clonotype was seen only a few times. The V gene is TRBV12-3 or TRBV12-4, the J gene TRBJ1-3; D is perhaps TRBD1 (5 bases). V lost 4 bases and J 0 bases, leaving 13 bases between the germline ends. The CDR3 consists of 16 residues. CDR3 sequence reads: CASSWGSSNSGNTIYF. The CDR3 DNA reads TGTGCCAGCAGTTGGGGGTCTTCCAACTCTGGAAACACCATATATTTT.

This clonotype was observed at least ten times. The V and J genes are TRBV19 and TRBJ1-2; 12 bases are a match to TRBD1. The germline V gene encodes CDR1 LNHDA and CDR2 SQIVND (reference sequence). This CDR3 has 14 amino acids. V trimming: 6 bases; J trimming: 5 bases; junction bases outside the gene matches: 4. Here the CDR3 DNA reads TGTGCCAGTAGGGGACAGGGGGCCGGGTATGGCTACACCTTC. It encodes CASRGQGAGYGYTF.

This clonotype has at least ten counts. The V gene is TRBV10-3, the J gene TRBJ2-3; 7 bases fit TRBD1. The ends lost 5 bases at V and 4 bases at J; junction bases unmatched: 6. Per germline, CDR1 ENHRY and CDR2 SYGVKD. This CDR3 has 14 residues. CDR3 sequence: CAISTGAGSDTQYF. CDR3 coding DNA: TGTGCCATCAGTACAGGGGCGGGCTCAGATACGCAGTATTTT.

At least ten counts were recorded for this clonotype. The chain employs TRBV19 and TRBJ2-5, with 8 bases lining up with TRBD1. The length of the CDR3 is 17 residues. The trim removed 1 base at V and 0 bases at J, leaving 7 bases unmatched. CDR1 and CDR2 from the germline V gene are LNHDA and SQIVND (reference sequence). This CDR3 reads CASSIGGTGTYQETQYF. The CDR3 bases are TGTGCCAGTAGTATAGGGGGGACAGGAACGTACCAAGAGACCCAGTACTTC.

The rearrangement links TRBV5-1 to TRBJ2-1; D perhaps matches TRBD1 (5 bases). The CDR3 sequence is 14 residues long. V lost 8 bases, J lost 7 bases, and 19 bases lay in between. Looked up from germline, CDR1 is SGHRS and CDR2 is YFSETQ. The CDR3 here is CASSQDKFGNEQFF. The CDR3 DNA reads as TGCGCCAGTTCACAGGACAAGTTCGGGAATGAGCAGTTCTTC.

This clonotype was seen many times. The chain employs TRBV7-8 and TRBJ1-1, with D unresolved. Trimming took off 1 base at V and 1 base at J, with 10 bases between the two ends. Germline V CDR1 and CDR2: SGHVS, FQNEAQ. The CDR3 consists of 15 residues. The DNA of the CDR3 is TGTGCCAGCAGCTTAGGGTCTTCGCCGAACACTGAAGCTTTCTTT. Its translation: CASSLGSSPNTEAFF. Full variable domain (outside the CDR3, taken from reference TRBV7-8 and TRBJ1-1): GAGVSQSPRYKVAKRGQDVALRCDPISGHVSLFWYQQALGQGPEFLTYFQNEAQLDKSGLPSDRFFAERPEGSVSTLKIQRTQQEDSAVYLCASSLGSSPNTEAFFGQGTRLTVV.

This clonotype was seen a few times. The J gene is TRBJ2-5, the V gene TRBV20-1; D may be TRBD1 (6 bases). This CDR3 comprises 15 residues. Germline V gene data show CDR1 as DFQATT and CDR2 as SNEGSKA (reference sequence). Trimming stripped 0 bases from V and 5 bases from J, with 16 bases between. The CDR3: CSARDAATQGETQYF. CDR3 DNA: TGCAGTGCTAGAGATGCGGCAACCCAGGGGGAGACCCAGTACTTC.

This clonotype was seen at least ten times. This chain links TRBV6-1 with TRBJ2-7; D possibly corresponds to TRBD2 (5 bases). The germline CDR1 and CDR2 sequences are MNHNS and SASEGT. This CDR3 has 14 residues. The V end was cut by 5 bases, the J end by 2 bases, with 13 bases between. CDR3 DNA: TGTGCCAGCAGTCCGATCGGGGTAACCTACGAGCAGTACTTC. Translation: CASSPIGVTYEQYF.

This clonotype was seen repeatedly, ten times or more. This chain connects TRBV29-1 to TRBJ2-3, with 9 bases that match TRBD2. This CDR3 is built from 12 residues. Germline V lookup: CDR1 SQVTM, CDR2 ANQGSEA. V shed 7 bases, J shed 5 bases, and the junction held 4 bases outside the gene matches. The CDR3, as DNA: TGCAGCGCATTAGCGGGAGAAGATACGCAGTATTTT. It codes for CSALAGEDTQYF.

The rearrangement joins TRBV2 to TRBJ2-7; D possibly corresponds to TRBD2 (6 bases). From germline, CDR1 is SNHLY and CDR2 FYNNEI. The CDR3 loop spans 10 amino acids. Trimming removed 9 bases at V and 7 bases at J, with 10 bases between. The DNA for the CDR3 is TGTGCCAGTATGCTAGCGGAGCAGTACTTC. It yields the protein CASMLAEQYF.

In its sample, this clonotype was seen many times. The chain couples TRBV7-8 to TRBJ1-5; D is unclear. The CDR3 covers 15 residues. V dropped 8 bases and J dropped 2 bases, with 16 bases sitting between them. Germline V gene sequence: CDR1 SGHVS, CDR2 FQNEAQ. The CDR3 DNA reads TGTGCCAGCTCTGGGAGGACCTACGGCAATCAGCCCCAGCATTTT. This gives the protein CASSGRTYGNQPQHF. Combining the CDR3 with reference TRBV7-8 and TRBJ1-5 gives the whole variable domain GAGVSQSPRYKVAKRGQDVALRCDPISGHVSLFWYQQALGQGPEFLTYFQNEAQLDKSGLPSDRFFAERPEGSVSTLKIQRTQQEDSAVYLCASSGRTYGNQPQHFGDGTRLSIL.